The clone carrying this TCR beta chain has more than one count but fewer than ten. The antigen remains unidentified. After isolation, RNA underwent reverse transcription to generate cDNA as the sequencing template. Profiled with immunoSEQ multiplex PCR; TCRdb holds only in-frame clones, not every one. In the table there are 200,000 or so clones, around three fifths of which are singletons. Researchers gathered lesional scalp punch biopsies and peripheral blood from patients with alopecia areata. PBMCs served as the source from which CD4+ and CD8+ T cells were sorted. This entry is derived from a study of CD8+ T cells in alopecia areata. Turning to the study itself: Patients took tofacitinib for 6 to 18 months, followed by 6 drug-free months.

The CDR3 covers 12 residues. V lost 10 bases, J lost 4 bases, and 13 bases lay in between. General study results and limits: Higher clonality than in normal scalp was seen in lesional scalp, especially alopecia totalis/universalis.

The chain links TRBV23-1 to TRBJ1-2; the D is unclear. TRBV23-1 counts as an open reading frame of uncertain function. This clonotype originated in a human donor with alopecia areata. Sequencing used CD4+ T cells sorted from blood, obtained at week 0. Written as DNA, the CDR3 is TGCGCCACCCCCCTTTCGGCCTATGGCTACACCTTC. Encoded protein: CATPLSAYGYTF.